This entry concerns a single T cell receptor (beta chain). This sample stems from a study of PD-1 blockade in classical Hodgkin lymphoma. Germline V gives CDR1 MNHEY, CDR2 SVGAGI. The CDR3 is 13 amino acids. Deletions cut 10 bases from V and 1 base from J, with 10 bases between. Time point indicated: cycle 4 day 1 (C4D1), after 6 weeks of nivolumab. Exposure to brentuximab vedotin varied, and each patient had relapsed following autologous stem cell transplantation. Libraries were prepared by immunoSEQ multiplex PCR; TCRdb keeps only in-frame clonotypes and omits some of them. The sample has 40,000 to 45,000 clones, around 69% seen once; the top ten hold less than 3%.

Sequencing used peripheral blood mononuclear cells (PBMCs), obtained before the fourth cycle of nivolumab. This clonotype was obtained from a human donor with classical Hodgkin lymphoma. The J gene is TRBJ2-2, the V gene TRBV6-5, with a weak D call TRBD1 (6 bases). The CDR3 loop reads CATTGMNTGELFF. The DNA for the CDR3 is TGTGCCACTACAGGGATGAACACCGGGGAGCTGTTTTTT.